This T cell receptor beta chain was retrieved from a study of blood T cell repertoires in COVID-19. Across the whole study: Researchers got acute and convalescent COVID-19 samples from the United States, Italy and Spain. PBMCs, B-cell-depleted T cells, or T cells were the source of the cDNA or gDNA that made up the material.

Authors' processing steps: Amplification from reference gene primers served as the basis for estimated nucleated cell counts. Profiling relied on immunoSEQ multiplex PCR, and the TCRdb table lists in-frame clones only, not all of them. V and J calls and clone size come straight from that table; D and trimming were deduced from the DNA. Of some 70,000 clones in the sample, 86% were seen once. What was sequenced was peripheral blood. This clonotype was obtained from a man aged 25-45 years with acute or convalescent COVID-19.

DNA of the CDR3: TGTGCCAGCAGCTCTACTAACACAGATACGCAGTATTTT. It is translated as CASSSTNTDTQYF. The chain carries TRBV7-6 and TRBJ2-3, with unresolved D. Germline CDR1 reads SGHVS; CDR2 reads FNYEAQ. The CDR3 has 13 residues. The V end was cut by 4 bases, the J end by 2 bases, with 7 bases between.